The 6 T cell receptor beta chains in this list originate from one sample, sequenced in a study of long-term antiretroviral therapy in people with HIV. Survey level was the resolution at which the v3.0 immunoSEQ assay ran. The method was immunoSEQ multiplex PCR; TCRdb's version includes in-frame clones alone and lacks a portion of them. The sample shows about 19,000 clones, about nine tenths of them seen only once. This specimen was unsorted PBMCs, taken 2.1 years after starting antiretroviral therapy. These receptor sequences come from a man aged 18-30 years with HIV.

This clone occurred a few times. This chain's CDR3 is CASSVAAGPYEQYF. For the CDR3, the DNA is TGTGCCAGCAGCGTAGCAGCGGGTCCCTACGAGCAGTACTTC. The chain combines TRBV9 with TRBJ2-7, with D possibly being TRBD2 (6 bases). Germline CDR1 is SGDLS and CDR2 is YYNGEE. The CDR3 loop spans 14 amino acids. V was shortened by 0 bases and J by 2 bases, with 9 bases between the two germline ends.

V gene TRBV4-3 combines with J gene TRBJ1-2; 8 bases fit TRBD1. J gave up 4 bases and V 4 bases, and 8 bases lay outside the gene matches. The CDR3 is 15 amino acids. CDR1 and CDR2 (germline): LGHNA, YSLEER. Here the CDR3 reads CASSLTTGDIYGYTF. In DNA form, the CDR3 reads TGCGCCAGCAGCCTAACGACAGGGGATATCTATGGCTACACCTTC.

V gene TRBV5-1 combines with J gene TRBJ2-7, with D perhaps TRBD2 (5 bases). CDR3 length: 14 amino acids. CDR1 and CDR2 from the germline V gene are SGHRS and YFSETQ. V was cut by 2 bases and J by 0 bases, with 9 bases left in between. DNA of the CDR3: TGCGCCAGCAGCTTAGCGGAGAGCTCCTACGAGCAGTACTTC. This sequence encodes CASSLAESSYEQYF.

In this sample, this clone turned up once. The chain links TRBV30 to TRBJ2-1, with D perhaps TRBD1 (5 bases). This CDR3 region has 13 residues. Between the trimmed V and J ends, which lost 3 bases and 15 bases, there was a span of 21 bases. CDR1 and CDR2 from the germline V gene are GTSNPN and SVGIG (reference sequence). CDR3 loop: CAWSGSQGPGRFF. CDR3 bases: TGTGCCTGGAGCGGTTCTCAGGGCCCCGGGCGGTTCTTC.

The CDR3 sequence is CASSQDQGGYDTDTQYF. The CDR3, as DNA: TGCGCCAGCAGCCAAGATCAGGGGGGCTACGACACAGATACGCAGTATTTT. The chain couples TRBV4-1 to TRBJ2-3, with a weak D call TRBD1 (7 bases). Germline-derived CDR1 and CDR2 are MGHRA and YSYEKL. V dropped 0 bases and J dropped 2 bases, with 15 bases sitting between them. This CDR3 contains 17 residues.

CDR3 sequence (DNA): TGTGCCAGTAGTCCCCAACCGGGCTACGAGCAGTACTTC. Protein sequence: CASSPQPGYEQYF. The chain combines TRBV19 with TRBJ2-7, with no clear D. In germline, CDR1 is LNHDA, CDR2 SQIVND (reference sequence). CDR3 size: 13 residues. V lost 5 bases and J 3 bases, leaving 11 bases between the germline ends.